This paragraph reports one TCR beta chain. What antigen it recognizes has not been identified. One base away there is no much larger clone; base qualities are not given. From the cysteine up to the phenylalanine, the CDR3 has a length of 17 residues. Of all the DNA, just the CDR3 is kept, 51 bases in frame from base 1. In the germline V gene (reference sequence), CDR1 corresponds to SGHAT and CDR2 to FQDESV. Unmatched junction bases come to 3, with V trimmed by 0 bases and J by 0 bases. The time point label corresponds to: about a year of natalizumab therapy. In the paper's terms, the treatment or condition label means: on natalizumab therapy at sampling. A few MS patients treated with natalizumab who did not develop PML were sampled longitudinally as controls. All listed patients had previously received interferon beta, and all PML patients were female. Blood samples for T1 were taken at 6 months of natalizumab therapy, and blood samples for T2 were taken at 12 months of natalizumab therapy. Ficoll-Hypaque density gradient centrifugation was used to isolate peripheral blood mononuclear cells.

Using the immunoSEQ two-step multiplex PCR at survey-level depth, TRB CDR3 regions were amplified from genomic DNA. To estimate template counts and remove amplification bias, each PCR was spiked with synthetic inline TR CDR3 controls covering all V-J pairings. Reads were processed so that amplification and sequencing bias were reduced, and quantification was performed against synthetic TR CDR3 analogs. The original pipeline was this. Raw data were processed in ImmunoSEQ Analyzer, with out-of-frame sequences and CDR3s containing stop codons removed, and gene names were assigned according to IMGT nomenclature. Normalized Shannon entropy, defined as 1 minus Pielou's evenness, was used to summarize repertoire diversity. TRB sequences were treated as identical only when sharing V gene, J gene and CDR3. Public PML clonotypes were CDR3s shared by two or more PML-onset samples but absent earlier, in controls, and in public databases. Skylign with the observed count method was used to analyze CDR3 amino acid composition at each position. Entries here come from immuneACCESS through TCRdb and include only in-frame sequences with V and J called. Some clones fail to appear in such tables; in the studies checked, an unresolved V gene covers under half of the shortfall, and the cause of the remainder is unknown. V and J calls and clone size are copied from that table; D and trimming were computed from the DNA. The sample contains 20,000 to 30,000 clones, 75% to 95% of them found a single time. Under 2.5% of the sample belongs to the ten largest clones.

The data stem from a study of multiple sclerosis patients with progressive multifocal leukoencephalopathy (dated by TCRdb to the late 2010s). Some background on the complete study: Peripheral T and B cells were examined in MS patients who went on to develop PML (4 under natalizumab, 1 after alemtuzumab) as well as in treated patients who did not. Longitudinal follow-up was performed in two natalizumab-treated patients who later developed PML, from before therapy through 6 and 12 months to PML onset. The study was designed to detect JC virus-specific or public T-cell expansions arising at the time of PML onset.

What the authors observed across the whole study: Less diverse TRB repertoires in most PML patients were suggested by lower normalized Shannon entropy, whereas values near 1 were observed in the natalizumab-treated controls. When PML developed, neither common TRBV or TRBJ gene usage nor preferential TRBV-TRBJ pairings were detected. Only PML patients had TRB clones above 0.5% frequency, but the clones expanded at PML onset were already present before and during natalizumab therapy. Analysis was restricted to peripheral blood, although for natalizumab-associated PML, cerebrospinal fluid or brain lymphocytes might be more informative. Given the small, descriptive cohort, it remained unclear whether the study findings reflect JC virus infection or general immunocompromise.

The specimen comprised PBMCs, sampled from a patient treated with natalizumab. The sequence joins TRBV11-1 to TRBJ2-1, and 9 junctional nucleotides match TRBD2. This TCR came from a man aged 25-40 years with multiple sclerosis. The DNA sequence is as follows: TGTGCCAGCAGCTTAGCGAGACTAGCGGCCTCCTACAATGAGCAGTTCTTC. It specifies CASSLARLAASYNEQFF.